A selection of T cell receptor beta chains follows, all from one sample in a study of T cells in Graves' hyperthyroidism and ophthalmopathy. TCRdb redid the calling of the multiplex PCR reads with MiXCR, one entry per CDR3 protein. This table has 640,000 or so distinct CDR3 sequences, 14% appearing once. Sequenced sample: blood. These receptors all come from a woman between 18 and 29 years old with Graves' ophthalmopathy. Each CDR3 is given with its conserved first and last residue. Fields, in order: CDR3 DNA, CDR3 protein, J gene, D gene, V gene, clone size. A D gene is named only where the DNA matches it firmly. Where a row states a size, it is once, few, many or the class of an expanded clone; other rows omit it.

CDR3 DNA: TGTGCCAGCAGTGAAGCCTCCCTCGGCAGCAATGAGCAGTTCTTC
CDR3 protein: CASSEASLGSNEQFF
J gene: TRBJ2-1
D gene: NA
V gene: TRBV6-1
clone size: many

CDR3 DNA: TGTGCCAGCTCGCTGCGGGACGCCTCTGGAAACACCATATATTTT
CDR3 protein: CASSLRDASGNTIYF
J gene: TRBJ1-3
D gene: NA
V gene: TRBV18
clone size: few

CDR3 DNA: TGTGCCAGCAGCCTTTCCGGGACAGCTGGAAACACCATATATTTT
CDR3 protein: CASSLSGTAGNTIYF
J gene: TRBJ1-3
D gene: TRBD1
V gene: TRBV28
clone size: few

CDR3 DNA: TGTGCCAGCAGCTTAGTAACCGGGGCCAATCAGCCCCAGCATTTT
CDR3 protein: CASSLVTGANQPQHF
J gene: TRBJ1-5
D gene: NA
V gene: TRBV7-9
clone size: many

CDR3 DNA: TGTGCCAGCCGCCAGGGGGTTATGAACACTGAAGCTTTCTTT
CDR3 protein: CASRQGVMNTEAFF
J gene: TRBJ1-1
D gene: TRBD1
V gene: TRBV28
clone size: few

CDR3 DNA: TGTGCCAGCAGCCCTATTTATAGAGCGGGACGACCTTACAGTGAGCAGTTCTTC
CDR3 protein: CASSPIYRAGRPYSEQFF
J gene: TRBJ2-1
D gene: TRBD2
V gene: TRBV7-9
clone size: NA

CDR3 DNA: TGTGCCAGCAGCCAAATCCCAGTGTCAGGGGGCACTGAAGCTTTCTTT
CDR3 protein: CASSQIPVSGGTEAFF
J gene: TRBJ1-1
D gene: TRBD1
V gene: TRBV3-1
clone size: many

CDR3 DNA: TGTGCCAGCAGCTTACCCTTGTGGAGGGACTCAAGAGATGGACCAGATACGCAGTATTTT
CDR3 protein: CASSLPLWRDSRDGPDTQYF
J gene: TRBJ2-3
D gene: NA
V gene: TRBV7-9
clone size: many

CDR3 DNA: TGTGCCAGCAGTTTGGGCGCCTTGGGAAGCTCCTACGAGCAGTACTTC
CDR3 protein: CASSLGALGSSYEQYF
J gene: TRBJ2-7
D gene: NA
V gene: TRBV28
clone size: many

CDR3 DNA: TGTGCCAGCAGGTTACGGGCCCCCAATGGCTACACCTTC
CDR3 protein: CASRLRAPNGYTF
J gene: TRBJ1-2
D gene: NA
V gene: TRBV2
clone size: many

CDR3 DNA: TGTGCCAGCAGCGTACTAGCGGGGAGCCAAGAGACCCAGTACTTC
CDR3 protein: CASSVLAGSQETQYF
J gene: TRBJ2-5
D gene: TRBD2
V gene: TRBV9
clone size: many

CDR3 DNA: TGTGCCACCGTGAGGGGGAGACTGAACACTGAAGCTTTCTTT
CDR3 protein: CATVRGRLNTEAFF
J gene: TRBJ1-1
D gene: NA
V gene: TRBV6-1
clone size: many

CDR3 DNA: TGTGCCAGCAGCCGGACATGGGGAAAAGGAGGCACTGAAGCTTTCTTT
CDR3 protein: CASSRTWGKGGTEAFF
J gene: TRBJ1-1
D gene: NA
V gene: TRBV11-2
clone size: many

CDR3 DNA: TGTGCCAGCAGTTTATCAGGCGCAGGAGCAGATACGCAGTATTTT
CDR3 protein: CASSLSGAGADTQYF
J gene: TRBJ2-3
D gene: NA
V gene: TRBV27
clone size: many

CDR3 DNA: TGTGCCAGCAGCCAAGATTCGTGGGACCCGCATGGGTATGAGCAGTTCTTC
CDR3 protein: CASSQDSWDPHGYEQFF
J gene: TRBJ2-1
D gene: NA
V gene: TRBV14
clone size: many

CDR3 DNA: TGTGCCATCAGCGCGGACAGGGGGACGCTAGCAACTAATGAAAAACTGTTTTTT
CDR3 protein: CAISADRGTLATNEKLFF
J gene: TRBJ1-4
D gene: TRBD1
V gene: TRBV10-3
clone size: many

CDR3 DNA: TGCGCCAGCAGCCAAGATGTACTAGCGGGAGCCAAAAACATTCAGTACTTC
CDR3 protein: CASSQDVLAGAKNIQYF
J gene: TRBJ2-4
D gene: TRBD2
V gene: TRBV4-1
clone size: few

CDR3 DNA: TGTGCCAGCAAGGGGGGGACGAACACCGGGGAGCTGTTTTTT
CDR3 protein: CASKGGTNTGELFF
J gene: TRBJ2-2
D gene: NA
V gene: TRBV2
clone size: few

CDR3 DNA: TGTGCCAGCGGCTCGGGGACAGGGGTTTTTGAGACCCAGTACTTC
CDR3 protein: CASGSGTGVFETQYF
J gene: TRBJ2-5
D gene: TRBD1
V gene: TRBV11-3
clone size: NA

CDR3 DNA: TGTGCCAGCAGCTTAGGAGTGGGGCAGGGACAGGTGAACACTGAAGCTTTCTTT
CDR3 protein: CASSLGVGQGQVNTEAFF
J gene: TRBJ1-1
D gene: TRBD1
V gene: TRBV7-9
clone size: NA

CDR3 DNA: TGTGCTAGTGGTTTTTTCCACAACCGACGTGCTAATGAGCAGTTCTTC
CDR3 protein: CASGFFHNRRANEQFF
J gene: TRBJ2-1
D gene: NA
V gene: TRBV12-5
clone size: NA

CDR3 DNA: TGTGCCAGCAGTGAAGGGAGGGTAGGTACGCAGTATTTT
CDR3 protein: CASSEGRVGTQYF
J gene: TRBJ2-3
D gene: NA
V gene: TRBV6-1
clone size: many

CDR3 DNA: TGTGCCAGCAGTTTAAGTCGGTGGGGCGCGGTTGACTATGGCTACACCTTC
CDR3 protein: CASSLSRWGAVDYGYTF
J gene: TRBJ1-2
D gene: NA
V gene: TRBV28
clone size: many

CDR3 DNA: TGTGCCAGCACCCGGGACAGGGGATTGAACACTGAAGCTTTCTTT
CDR3 protein: CASTRDRGLNTEAFF
J gene: TRBJ1-1
D gene: TRBD1
V gene: TRBV27
clone size: NA

CDR3 DNA: TGTGCCAGCAGCGCCGCCACACCCTATGGCTACACCTTC
CDR3 protein: CASSAATPYGYTF
J gene: TRBJ1-2
D gene: NA
V gene: TRBV7-2
clone size: NA

CDR3 DNA: TGTGCCAGCAGCTTAGTAGGGGGGGTAGCGGAGATTATCCCAGATACGCAGTATTTT
CDR3 protein: CASSLVGGVAEIIPDTQYF
J gene: TRBJ2-3
D gene: NA
V gene: TRBV11-2
clone size: many

CDR3 DNA: TGCAGTGCTAGGTCCGGGACAAGGTTTACTGAAGCTTTCTTT
CDR3 protein: CSARSGTRFTEAFF
J gene: TRBJ1-1
D gene: NA
V gene: TRBV20-1
clone size: many